This is a list of T cell receptor beta chains from one sample in a study of cytomegalovirus exposure and HLA in healthy donors. Data came from immunoSEQ multiplex PCR; TCRdb stores just in-frame clones and leaves some out. The sample has over 250,000 clones; roughly 85% are singletons. Sequenced input: PBMCs. Receptor source: a young woman in good health and CMV-seronegative. Each CDR3 is given with its conserved first and last residue. The D gene is left open where the match is weak. Clone size is given for some rows only: seen once, a few or many times, or a class if the clone is expanded.

.	.	TRBV11-3	TRBJ2-7	CASSFSQSSYEQYF	TGTGCCAGCAGCTTTTCACAGAGCTCCTACGAGCAGTACTTC
.	.	TRBV18	TRBJ1-1	CASSQSADTEAFF	TGTGCCAGCTCACAATCGGCGGACACTGAAGCTTTCTTT
TRBD1	.	TRBV5-1	TRBJ2-3	CASSPQRTGARTDTQYF	TGCGCCAGCAGCCCACAACGGACAGGGGCACGGACAGATACGCAGTATTTT
.	.	TRBV6-6	TRBJ1-1	CASSRGEAEAFF	TGTGCCAGCAGCAGAGGGGAGGCTGAAGCTTTCTTT
TRBD2	.	TRBV18	TRBJ2-7	CASSPVAGSAYEQYF	TGTGCCAGCTCACCAGTAGCGGGATCAGCCTACGAGCAGTACTTC
.	.	TRBV6-1	TRBJ1-6	CASSLRQVDSPLHF	TGTGCCAGCAGTCTCCGACAGGTTGATTCACCCCTCCACTTT
.	.	TRBV27	TRBJ2-1	CASSFREDEQFF	TGTGCCAGCAGTTTCAGGGAGGATGAGCAGTTCTTC
TRBD1	once	TRBV10-3	TRBJ2-2	CAISEGTGASGELFF	TGTGCCATCAGTGAAGGGACAGGGGCTTCCGGGGAGCTGTTTTTT
TRBD1	.	TRBV25-1	TRBJ2-2	CASKSGTGHGELFF	TGTGCCAGCAAATCCGGGACAGGGCACGGGGAGCTGTTTTTT
TRBD2	.	TRBV11-2	TRBJ2-3	CASSHGTSHPADTQYF	TGTGCCAGCAGCCACGGGACTAGCCATCCGGCAGATACGCAGTATTTT
TRBD1	.	TRBV5-6	TRBJ1-1	CASSYRGPEAFF	TGTGCCAGCAGTTACAGGGGCCCTGAAGCTTTCTTT
.	.	TRBV29-1	TRBJ1-2	CSVEREGNYGYTF	TGCAGCGTTGAGAGGGAAGGTAACTATGGCTACACCTTC
TRBD2	.	TRBV27	TRBJ2-7	CASTRTREGGTKTYEQYF	TGTGCCAGCACCAGAACTAGGGAGGGAGGGACGAAGACCTACGAGCAGTACTTC
TRBD1	.	TRBV11-3	TRBJ2-7	CASSPRDRGSYEQYF	TGTGCCAGCAGCCCCAGGGACAGGGGTTCCTACGAGCAGTACTTC
TRBD2	.	TRBV7-6	TRBJ2-7	CASSSPPGLAGSYEQYF	TGTGCCAGCAGCTCCCCTCCCGGACTAGCGGGTTCCTACGAGCAGTACTTC
TRBD1	.	TRBV5-1	TRBJ2-7	CASSTRTGSYEQYF	TGCGCCAGCAGCACCCGGACAGGGAGCTACGAGCAGTACTTC
.	.	TRBV5-1	TRBJ2-7	CASTFVGDKYEQYF	TGCGCCAGCACCTTTGTGGGAGATAAGTACGAGCAGTACTTC
.	.	TRBV5-1	TRBJ2-7	CASRPAYRAGYEQYF	TGCGCCAGCAGACCCGCTTACAGGGCCGGCTACGAGCAGTACTTC
.	few	TRBV7-9	TRBJ1-1	CASSPFRNTEAFF	TGTGCCAGCAGCCCATTCAGGAACACTGAAGCTTTCTTT
TRBD1	.	TRBV5-1	TRBJ2-3	CASSLDRGFLGDTQYF	TGCGCCAGCAGCTTGGACAGGGGGTTTTTGGGGGATACGCAGTATTTT
.	.	TRBV5-4	TRBJ1-6	CASSPGAPSPLHF	TGTGCCAGCAGTCCCGGTGCCCCCTCACCCCTCCACTTT
TRBD2	.	TRBV28	TRBJ2-2	CASGLAATGELFF	TGTGCCAGCGGACTAGCGGCCACCGGGGAGCTGTTTTTT
.	few	TRBV30	TRBJ1-1	CAQVTGGTEAFF	TGTGCCCAGGTCACGGGGGGGACTGAAGCTTTCTTT
TRBD2	.	TRBV28	TRBJ2-1	CAAGGTSNEQFF	TGTGCCGCGGGGGGTACTTCGAATGAGCAGTTCTTC
TRBD2	.	TRBV11-1	TRBJ2-1	CATRGLAGEREQFF	TGTGCCACCAGAGGACTAGCGGGCGAACGCGAGCAGTTCTTC
TRBD2	.	TRBV2	TRBJ2-1	CASKGTSGPYNEQFF	TGTGCCAGCAAGGGGACTAGCGGGCCTTACAATGAGCAGTTCTTC
.	.	TRBV11-2	TRBJ1-1	CASSSSLNTEAFF	TGTGCCAGCAGCTCCTCTTTGAACACTGAAGCTTTCTTT
TRBD1	.	TRBV19	TRBJ1-1	CASRPTTRGKAFF	TGTGCCAGTAGGCCGACCACCAGGGGGAAAGCTTTCTTT
.	.	TRBV19	TRBJ2-7	CASSPQGSVAYEQYF	TGTGCCAGTAGTCCACAGGGTTCGGTGGCCTACGAGCAGTACTTC
.	.	TRBV4-1	TRBJ2-7	CASSQPGIDEQYF	TGCGCCAGCAGCCAACCGGGGATCGACGAGCAGTACTTC
.	.	TRBV25-1	TRBJ2-7	CASSESGPGAYEQYF	TGTGCCAGCAGTGAATCCGGGCCAGGGGCCTACGAGCAGTACTTC
.	.	TRBV10-3	TRBJ1-1	CAIKSQGLTEAFF	TGTGCCATCAAATCCCAGGGGCTAACTGAAGCTTTCTTT
TRBD2	.	TRBV4-3	TRBJ2-3	CASSQAQWTSGGRDTQYF	TGCGCCAGCAGCCAAGCCCAATGGACTAGCGGGGGCAGGGATACGCAGTATTTT
TRBD2	.	TRBV5-1	TRBJ2-5	CASSIQAGGEETQYF	TGCGCCAGCAGTATCCAAGCGGGGGGAGAAGAGACCCAGTACTTC
TRBD1	.	TRBV6-5	TRBJ2-3	CASSSRDRGRPDTQYF	TGTGCCAGCAGTTCCAGGGACAGGGGGCGACCAGATACGCAGTATTTT
.	.	TRBV21-1	TRBJ2-7	CASSKDPNRGTRSYEQYF	TGTGCCAGCAGCAAAGACCCCAACCGGGGAACCCGATCCTACGAGCAGTACTTC
.	.	TRBV4-3	TRBJ2-7	CASSQDAGNLYEQYF	TGCGCCAGCAGCCAAGATGCGGGAAACCTCTACGAGCAGTACTTC
.	.	TRBV7-2	TRBJ1-1	CASSWTGEMNTEAFF	TGTGCCAGCAGCTGGACCGGGGAAATGAACACTGAAGCTTTCTTT
.	once	TRBV4-1	TRBJ1-1	CASSQAGVILGAFF	TGCGCCAGCAGCCAAGCGGGGGTCATCCTGGGGGCTTTCTTT
TRBD2	.	TRBV11-3	TRBJ2-1	CASRDSPSGSSEQFF	TGTGCCAGCAGAGACTCCCCTAGCGGTTCTAGTGAGCAGTTCTTC
.	.	TRBV18	TRBJ2-7	CASSPPAGRGPPYEQYF	TGTGCCAGCTCACCACCGGCCGGGAGGGGGCCCCCCTACGAGCAGTACTTC
.	.	TRBV9	TRBJ1-2	CASSPGGHRTYYGYTF	TGTGCCAGCAGCCCAGGCGGGCACCGAACGTACTATGGCTACACCTTC
TRBD1	.	TRBV5-1	TRBJ2-5	CASSSPTGGQETQYF	TGCGCCAGCAGCTCCCCGACAGGGGGCCAAGAGACCCAGTACTTC
.	.	TRBV30	TRBJ1-5	CAWTGGAGQPQHF	TGTGCCTGGACCGGGGGGGCGGGGCAGCCCCAGCATTTT
TRBD1	few	TRBV19	TRBJ2-7	CASRGQVDYEQYF	TGTGCCAGTAGGGGACAGGTTGATTACGAGCAGTACTTC
.	.	TRBV5-1	TRBJ1-2	CASSLGEAGATF	TGCGCCAGCAGCTTGGGGGAGGCGGGGGCCACCTTC
TRBD1	.	TRBV28	TRBJ2-7	CASGRQGHEQYF	TGTGCCAGCGGCCGACAGGGCCACGAGCAGTACTTC
.	many	TRBV7-2	TRBJ2-2	CASSLRRGYNTGELFF	TGTGCCAGCAGCTTACGGCGGGGTTATAACACCGGGGAGCTGTTTTTT
.	.	TRBV9	TRBJ2-7	CASSVGPQFSYEQYF	TGTGCCAGCAGCGTAGGCCCCCAGTTCTCCTACGAGCAGTACTTC
TRBD1	.	TRBV19	TRBJ1-5	CASRIDRDFNQPQHF	TGTGCCAGTAGGATCGACAGGGATTTCAATCAGCCCCAGCATTTT
.	.	TRBV28	TRBJ1-5	CASSLKSWADNQPQHF	TGTGCCAGCAGTTTAAAGTCTTGGGCAGACAATCAGCCCCAGCATTTT
.	.	TRBV13	TRBJ1-1	CASSWASQGWAEAFF	TGTGCCAGCAGCTGGGCCTCACAGGGTTGGGCTGAAGCTTTCTTT
TRBD2	.	TRBV2	TRBJ2-5	CASPANGGTSGRAGETQYF	TGTGCCAGCCCTGCCAACGGCGGGACTAGCGGGAGGGCCGGGGAGACCCAGTACTTC
TRBD1	few	TRBV9	TRBJ2-7	CASSPRPGTGYDEQYF	TGTGCCAGCAGCCCCCGCCCTGGGACAGGGTATGACGAGCAGTACTTC
TRBD2	.	TRBV6-5	TRBJ2-1	CASSYSGTSFNEQFF	TGTGCCAGCAGTTACTCCGGGACTAGCTTCAATGAGCAGTTCTTC